This T cell receptor (beta chain) was recovered during a study of identical twins. TCRdb re-called the 5' RACE reads through MiXCR, storing one row per CDR3 protein. The sample holds some 570,000 distinct CDR3 sequences, around 22% seen once. The CDR3 sequence is 13 residues long. V dropped 5 bases and J dropped 10; count of bases not matched to a gene: 4. Germline assignment: CDR1 SGHTA and CDR2 FQGTGA. This sample also appeared in a second study, on yellow fever vaccine responses in identical twins.

The chain recombines TRBV7-3 with TRBJ2-1, with 11 bases identical to TRBD2. This sequence was found in a woman between 18 and 29 years old in good health. Sequenced sample: CD4+ T cells sorted from blood. The CDR3 DNA sequence: TGTGCCAGCAGCCCCGGGACTAGCGGAGAGCAGTTCTTC. Protein sequence: CASSPGTSGEQFF.